These 21 T cell receptor beta chains came from one sample sequenced in a study of T cell changes during pregnancy in multiple sclerosis. Repertoires were generated with immunoSEQ multiplex PCR, while TCRdb's copy carries only in-frame clones and drops some. The profile shows roughly 23,000 clones, around 90% of them singletons. The sample in question was CD4+ T cells from peripheral blood mononuclear cells, obtained in the second trimester of pregnancy. Receptor source: a female donor in good health, enrolled as a control in a pregnancy study.

The chain is built from TRBV5-4 and TRBJ2-2; maybe TRBD1 (6 bases). Germline V gives CDR1 SGHNT, CDR2 YYREEE (reference sequence). V lost 2 bases and J 4 bases, leaving 9 bases between the germline ends. The CDR3 has 14 residues. Here the CDR3 DNA reads TGTGCCAGCAGCTTACAGGGCCCCACCGGGGAGCTGTTTTTT. Its translation is CASSLQGPTGELFF.

This chain joins TRBV27 and TRBJ2-1; TRBD2 aligns across 10 bases. Per germline, CDR1 MNHEY and CDR2 SMNVEV (reference sequence). CDR3 size: 17 residues. Losses at the gene ends were 6 bases for V and 5 bases for J; bases not matched to a gene: 13. The CDR3 protein is CASRQIRLAGTNNEQFF. Here the CDR3 DNA reads TGTGCCAGCAGGCAGATACGACTAGCGGGCACAAACAATGAGCAGTTCTTC.

The chain is built from TRBV29-1 and TRBJ1-2; TRBD1 agrees at 7 bases. The germline V gene has CDR1 SQVTM and CDR2 ANQGSEA. J lost 0 bases, V lost 7 bases, and 11 bases had no gene match. This CDR3 is built from 15 residues. The CDR3 region has the DNA TGCAGCGCTAGACCCCGGGGACAGACTAACTATGGCTACACCTTC. This codes for CSARPRGQTNYGYTF. The full variable domain, with the rest looked up from reference TRBV29-1 and TRBJ1-2, is SAVISQKPSRDICQRGTSLTIQCQVDSQVTMMFWYRQQPGQSLTLIATANQGSEATYESGFVIDKFPISRPNLTFSTLTVSNMSPEDSSIYLCSARPRGQTNYGYTFGSGTRLTVV.

The chain recombines TRBV7-3 with TRBJ2-5, with 7 bases matching TRBD2. CDR1 and CDR2 from the germline V gene are SGHTA and FQGTGA. This CDR3 has 16 residues. The junction had 8 bases not matched to a gene; V was cut back by 2 bases and J by 2 bases. CDR3 in amino acids: CASSLGRGVSQETQYF. In nucleotides, the CDR3 is TGTGCCAGCAGCTTAGGACGGGGGGTCAGTCAAGAGACCCAGTACTTC.

The chain uses TRBV7-7 and TRBJ1-1; the D is unclear. This CDR3 comprises 13 residues. The V end was cut by 5 bases, the J end by 3 bases, with 10 bases between. From germline, CDR1 is SSHAT and CDR2 FNYEAQ (reference sequence). CDR3 residues: CASSVQVDTEAFF. In DNA form, the CDR3 reads TGTGCCAGCAGCGTTCAGGTGGACACTGAAGCTTTCTTT.

In this sample, this clone turned up once. This chain connects TRBV5-4 to TRBJ1-2; D not resolved. The CDR3 runs 15 residues. V was cut by 7 bases and J by 4 bases, with 20 bases left in between. Germline lookup yields CDR1 SGHNT and CDR2 YYREEE (reference sequence). In nucleotides, the CDR3 is TGTGCCAGCGTGAGATTACCAGGAAAGACCTATGGCTACACCTTC. It yields the protein CASVRLPGKTYGYTF.

The CDR3 DNA is TGTGCCAGCAGCTGGACCGGACTAGCGGGGGGCTCAGATACGCAGTATTTT. Translation: CASSWTGLAGGSDTQYF. This chain uses TRBV7-2 with TRBJ2-3, with 14 bases fitting TRBD2. CDR3 size: 17 residues. J was trimmed by 4 bases and V by 4 bases; bases with no gene match: 7. CDR1 and CDR2 (germline): SGHTA, FQGNSA.

This chain links TRBV7-9 with TRBJ2-5; 8 bases match TRBD2. V lost 7 bases and J lost 1; bases outside the gene matches: 5. Germline-derived CDR1 and CDR2 are SEHNR and FQNEAQ (reference sequence). This CDR3 has 14 residues. CDR3 in amino acids: CASNNRGGQETQYF. CDR3 DNA: TGTGCCAGCAACAACCGGGGGGGCCAAGAGACCCAGTACTTC.

This clone was observed a single time. V usage is TRBV30 and J usage is TRBJ2-7; 8 bases agree with TRBD2. V shed 3 bases, J shed 7 bases, and the junction held 14 bases outside the gene matches. The CDR3 totals 15 residues. The germline V gene has CDR1 GTSNPN and CDR2 SVGIG (reference sequence). The CDR3, as DNA: TGTGCCTGGAGCTCTTGGCGGGAGGAGGCTCGGGAGCAGTACTTC. Protein sequence: CAWSSWREEAREQYF. Full variable domain (outside the CDR3, taken from reference TRBV30 and TRBJ2-7): SQTIHQWPATLVQPVGSPLSLECTVEGTSNPNLYWYRQAAGRGLQLLFYSVGIGQISSEVPQNLSASRPQDRQFILSSKKLLLSDSGFYLCAWSSWREEAREQYFGPGTRLTVT.

This clone turned up a few times. The chain couples TRBV6-6 to TRBJ1-2, with a tentative D call TRBD1 (6 bases). The CDR3 totals 13 residues. Trimming shortened V by 7 bases and J by 6 bases, and 15 bases separated the two germline ends. Per the germline V gene, CDR1 is MNHNY and CDR2 is SVGAGI (reference sequence). The CDR3 is CASTAGVSNGYTF. The CDR3 DNA sequence: TGTGCCAGCACGGCAGGGGTGTCGAATGGCTACACCTTC.

This chain uses TRBV6-1 with TRBJ1-1; the match to TRBD1 covers 7 bases. J lost 4 bases, V lost 5 bases, and 7 bases had no gene match. The CDR3 runs 14 residues. The germline V gene has CDR1 MNHNS and CDR2 SASEGT. The CDR3 region has the DNA TGTGCCAGCAGTCTGACAGGGCGGGGCACTGAAGCTTTCTTT. Translated: CASSLTGRGTEAFF.

The chain has TRBV28 and TRBJ2-3, with 9 bases fitting TRBD2. CDR1 and CDR2 (germline): MDHEN, SYDVKM. The CDR3 contains 17 residues. Unmatched junction bases numbered 11, after V lost 5 bases and J lost 2 bases. The CDR3 region is CASSLQTTSGITDTQYF. Here the CDR3 DNA reads TGTGCCAGCAGTCTTCAGACGACTAGCGGAATCACAGATACGCAGTATTTT.

The chain employs TRBV5-4 and TRBJ1-6; TRBD1 aligns across 7 bases. The CDR3 extends over 14 amino acids. Germline CDR1 is SGHNT and CDR2 is YYREEE (reference sequence). Trimming took 0 bases from V and 6 from J; bases not matched to a gene: 0. The CDR3 nucleotides are TGTGCCAGCAGCTTGGGACAGGGTAATTCACCCCTCCACTTT. This translates into CASSLGQGNSPLHF.

The V gene is TRBV5-4, the J gene TRBJ2-1; D is unresolved. V was pared by 1 base and J by 4 bases, with 6 bases between. Germline CDR1 reads SGHNT; CDR2 reads YYREEE (reference sequence). The CDR3 sequence is 13 residues long. The DNA of the CDR3 is TGTGCCAGCAGCTTGCCCCAGTACAATGAGCAGTTCTTC. It specifies CASSLPQYNEQFF.

The chain joins TRBV29-1 to TRBJ2-1, with 12 bases identical to TRBD2. The CDR3 is 16 residues long. Germline trimming cut 6 bases from V and 4 bases from J; bases unmatched to any gene: 10. Germline V gene sequence: CDR1 SQVTM, CDR2 ANQGSEA. CDR3 nucleotide sequence: TGCAGCGTCCTGAGACTAGCGGGAGTCACATACAATGAGCAGTTCTTC. Protein: CSVLRLAGVTYNEQFF.

The gene calls are TRBV7-3 and TRBJ2-1, with 9 bases that match TRBD2. Trimming removed 3 bases from V and 8 bases from J; junction bases left unmatched: 8. The V gene's germline CDR1 is SGHTA and CDR2 FQGTGA. CDR3 length: 15 residues. CDR3 nucleotide sequence: TGTGCCAGCAGCTTCGGCGGGGGGGCTAAGGATGAGCAGTTCTTC. This translates into CASSFGGGAKDEQFF.

The chain joins TRBV7-2 to TRBJ1-1; the D is unclear. Trimming removed 3 bases from V and 0 bases from J, with 8 bases in between. This CDR3 contains 14 residues. In germline, CDR1 is SGHTA, CDR2 FQGNSA. The CDR3 coding sequence is TGTGCCAGCAGCTTCGAGCGTATGAACACTGAAGCTTTCTTT. Its protein is CASSFERMNTEAFF.

The rearrangement uses TRBV27 and TRBJ1-1; D unresolved. This CDR3 is built from 15 residues. Trimming left V 4 bases short and J 1 base short, with 13 bases between. Germline V gene sequence: CDR1 MNHEY, CDR2 SMNVEV (reference sequence). Here the CDR3 DNA reads TGTGCCAGCAGTTCACTAGGAGCAGGGAACACTGAAGCTTTCTTT. Translated, it gives CASSSLGAGNTEAFF.

V is TRBV7-9 and J is TRBJ2-7, with D perhaps matching TRBD1 (6 bases). V was clipped by 8 bases and J by 5 bases, with 19 bases between them. CDR1 and CDR2 (germline): SEHNR, FQNEAQ (reference sequence). The CDR3 contains 14 residues. CDR3 sequence: CASENTGTGDEQYF. CDR3 DNA: TGTGCCAGCGAAAATACAGGGACCGGTGACGAGCAGTACTTC.

V gene TRBV19 combines with J gene TRBJ1-1, with 8 bases fitting TRBD1. CDR1 is LNHDA, CDR2 SQIVND, per germline (reference sequence). Losses at the gene ends were 2 bases for V and 1 base for J; bases not matched to a gene: 3. CDR3 length: 15 residues. In DNA form, the CDR3 reads TGTGCCAGTAGTATACCCGGGACAGGGAACACTGAAGCTTTCTTT. Translated, it gives CASSIPGTGNTEAFF.

The chain carries TRBV6-1 and TRBJ1-1, with TRBD1 identical over 7 bases. J lost 5 bases, V lost 6 bases, and 6 bases had no gene match. CDR1 is MNHNS, CDR2 SASEGT, per germline. CDR3 size: 13 residues. CDR3 protein: CASSRQGRTEAFF. CDR3 nucleotide sequence: TGTGCCAGCAGCCGACAGGGAAGGACTGAAGCTTTCTTT.